A single sample is the source of the 28 T cell receptor beta chains below, sequenced in a study of vaccination and CD4 T cells after COVID-19. With the Oncomine TCR Beta short-read assay, DNA from cultured CD4+ T cells was sequenced. TCRdb reprocessed the PCR reads with MiXCR, giving one entry per CDR3 protein. This table has about 20,000 distinct CDR3 sequences, just under 30% appearing once. Treatment denoted: roughly nine-day PBMC culture with coronavirus spike peptide pools or control peptides (ViraFEST assay). These receptors have no known antigen. Sequencing was done on a sample of cultured CD4+ T cells from blood. The receptors shown here come from a human donor with COVID-19.

There are a few counts of this clonotype. V and J are TRBV7-2 and TRBJ2-5; the D is unclear. Between the trimmed V and J ends, which lost 5 bases and 3 bases, there was a span of 13 bases. The V gene's germline CDR1 is SGHTA and CDR2 FQGNSA. The CDR3 is 14 amino acids. The CDR3 here is CASSRWAAKETQYF. DNA of the CDR3: TGTGCCAGCAGCCGATGGGCGGCGAAAGAGACCCAGTACTTC. Based on the CDR3 plus reference TRBV7-2 and TRBJ2-5, the full variable domain is GAGVSQSPSNKVTEKGKDVELRCDPISGHTALYWYRQSLGQGLEFLIYFQGNSAPDKSGLPSDRFSAERTGGSVSTLTIQRTQQEDSAVYLCASSRWAAKETQYFGPGTRLLVL.

The V and J genes are TRBV28 and TRBJ1-5, with D hard to call. This CDR3 has 13 amino acids. The germline CDR1 and CDR2 sequences are MDHEN and SYDVKM. V lost 8 bases, J lost 0 bases, and 8 bases lay in between. The CDR3 region is CASGGDSNQPQHF. CDR3 bases: TGTGCCAGCGGCGGGGATAGCAATCAGCCCCAGCATTTT.

The chain couples TRBV20-1 to TRBJ2-2; 10 nucleotides match TRBD1. V trimming: 0 bases; J trimming: 5 bases; junction bases outside the gene matches: 3. The CDR3 sequence is 15 residues long. CDR1 and CDR2 from the germline V gene are DFQATT and SNEGSKA (reference sequence). The CDR3 region is CSARDRGQGTGELFF. The CDR3 DNA sequence: TGCAGTGCTAGAGATCGGGGACAGGGGACCGGGGAGCTGTTTTTT.

In this sample, this clonotype is medium-sized. This sequence joins TRBV6-5 and TRBJ1-5; 8 bases line up with TRBD1. The CDR3 is 15 amino acids. V lost 4 bases to trimming and J lost 6 bases; unmatched junction nucleotides: 8. CDR1 MNHEY and CDR2 SVGAGI come from the germline V gene. The CDR3 protein is CASSSVAGGPQPQHF. The CDR3 DNA sequence: TGTGCCAGCAGTTCCGTGGCAGGGGGCCCTCAGCCCCAGCATTTT.

This chain joins TRBV20-1 and TRBJ1-5; no firm D call. The germline V and J ends were trimmed by 6 bases and 5 bases, with 20 bases remaining between them. Germline V gene sequence: CDR1 DFQATT, CDR2 SNEGSKA (reference sequence). There are 15 residues in the CDR3. The chain's CDR3 is CSAPIGVGLYQPQHF. The DNA of the CDR3 is TGCAGTGCCCCCATAGGAGTCGGGCTGTATCAGCCCCAGCATTTT.

The rearrangement uses TRBV7-9 and TRBJ2-3; 9 positions match TRBD1. This CDR3 comprises 16 residues. Per the germline V gene, CDR1 is SEHNR and CDR2 is FQNEAQ (reference sequence). V gave up 4 bases and J gave up 6 bases; unmatched junction bases: 11. The CDR3 bases are TGTGCCAGCAGCTCCCCCCGGACAGGGGCCGCGGATACGCAGTATTTT. This codes for CASSSPRTGAADTQYF.

This clonotype was found a few times. The genes are TRBV6-1 and TRBJ1-5; D may be TRBD1 (5 bases). Germline V gene data show CDR1 as MNHNS and CDR2 as SASEGT. The CDR3 is 14 residues long. Trimming stripped 5 bases from V and 2 bases from J, with 10 bases between. The CDR3 here is CASSRDGGNQPQHF. In nucleotides, the CDR3 is TGTGCCAGCAGTCGGGACGGCGGCAATCAGCCCCAGCATTTT.

On this clonotype itself: One end of the junction is discordant with germline, which a read error may explain. V gene TRBV15 combines with J gene TRBJ1-1, with D unresolved. Germline V gives CDR1 LNHNV, CDR2 YYDKDF (reference sequence). The CDR3 runs to 13 residues. CDR3 protein: CATGRDRGVEAFF. The CDR3 coding sequence is TGTGCCACCGGCAGAGATCGCGGAGTAGAAGCTTTCTTT.

This clonotype was detected a few times. The chain joins TRBV6-2 or TRBV6-3 to TRBJ1-6; 7 positions match TRBD1. The CDR3 consists of 14 residues. Trimming at V came to 6 bases and at J to 7 bases, leaving 6 bases not matched to a gene. Germline V gene lookup returns CDR1 MNHEY and CDR2 SVGEGT. CDR3 bases: TGTGCCAGCAGACAAGACAGGGTGAATTCACCCCTCCACTTT. This codes for CASRQDRVNSPLHF.

The sample holds a few counts of this clonotype. The rearrangement uses TRBV30 and TRBJ1-3; no clear D. Trimming shortened V by 1 base and J by 8 bases, and 9 bases separated the two germline ends. From germline, CDR1 is GTSNPN and CDR2 SVGIG (reference sequence). The CDR3 is made up of 12 amino acids. In DNA, the CDR3 is TGTGCCTGGAGTGAGCGGGGAGACACCATATATTTT. This encodes CAWSERGDTIYF.

By proportion, this clonotype is medium-sized. The rearrangement links TRBV15 to TRBJ1-5; no definite D call. The CDR3 loop spans 13 amino acids. The germline CDR1 and CDR2 sequences are LNHNV and YYDKDF (reference sequence). V was pared by 7 bases and J by 2 bases, with 9 bases between. The CDR3 here is CATTGGGNQPQHF. Here the CDR3 DNA reads TGTGCCACCACGGGAGGCGGCAATCAGCCCCAGCATTTT.

The chain employs TRBV11-2 and TRBJ1-1, with TRBD1 matching 9 bases. Germline values: CDR1 SGHAT, CDR2 FQNNGV. This CDR3 has 15 amino acids. The J segment lost 4 bases and the V segment lost 5 bases, leaving 8 bases of the junction unmatched. This chain's CDR3 is CASSQGTGKATEAFF. The CDR3, as DNA: TGTGCCAGCAGCCAGGGGACAGGGAAGGCCACTGAAGCTTTCTTT.

The rearrangement joins TRBV6-5 to TRBJ2-5; 8 positions agree with TRBD1. The CDR3 consists of 16 residues. V lost 2 bases, J lost 1 base, and 6 bases stayed unmatched. CDR1 MNHEY and CDR2 SVGAGI come from the germline V gene. The CDR3 loop is CASSYPTDRVQETQYF. The CDR3 bases are TGTGCCAGCAGTTACCCTACGGACAGGGTCCAAGAGACCCAGTACTTC.

This clonotype showed up just a few times. The gene calls are TRBV7-9 and TRBJ2-3; D might be TRBD2 (5 bases). V dropped 5 bases and J dropped 8 bases, with 11 bases sitting between them. This CDR3 spans 12 amino acids. The germline CDR1 and CDR2 sequences are SEHNR and FQNEAQ (reference sequence). CDR3 DNA: TGTGCCAGCAGCCTTAGCGCGCCTACGCAGTATTTT. It codes for CASSLSAPTQYF.

The CDR3 DNA reads as TGCAGTGCTAGAGATCGCAGGCACAATGAGCAGTTCTTC. Its protein product is CSARDRRHNEQFF. The V gene is TRBV20-1, the J gene TRBJ2-1; D call uncertain. CDR3 length equals 13 residues. Trimming took off 0 bases at V and 5 bases at J, with 8 bases between the two ends. CDR1 DFQATT and CDR2 SNEGSKA come from the germline V gene (reference sequence).

This chain uses TRBV11-2 with TRBJ2-5; D gene unclear. This CDR3 region has 15 residues. V lost 1 base and J lost 4, with 13 bases in between. In germline, CDR1 is SGHAT, CDR2 FQNNGV. Here the CDR3 DNA reads TGTGCCAGCAGCTTAGGTGTAGTAGGTCCAGAGACCCAGTACTTC. This encodes CASSLGVVGPETQYF.

This chain joins TRBV20-1 and TRBJ1-1; D may be TRBD1 (5 bases). The CDR3 loop spans 13 amino acids. The germline V gene encodes CDR1 DFQATT and CDR2 SNEGSKA (reference sequence). V lost 6 bases and J lost 7, with 18 bases in between. CDR3 DNA: TGCAGTGCAATTCCCAGGGTAATCGGTGAAGCTTTCTTT. This gives the protein CSAIPRVIGEAFF.

The chain uses TRBV6-5 and TRBJ1-5; D may be TRBD1 (6 bases). The V gene lost 2 bases and the J gene lost 1 base, with 9 bases spanning the gap. The germline gives CDR1 MNHEY, CDR2 SVGAGI. The CDR3 runs to 15 residues. CDR3: CASSYRGESNQPQHF. The CDR3, as DNA: TGTGCCAGCAGTTACAGGGGGGAGAGCAATCAGCCCCAGCATTTT.

The chain employs TRBV28 and TRBJ1-1; 7 positions match TRBD1. Losses at the gene ends were 8 bases for V and 11 bases for J; bases not matched to a gene: 11. The CDR3 consists of 12 residues. Germline values: CDR1 MDHEN, CDR2 SYDVKM. The CDR3 DNA sequence: TGTGCCAGCCGACAGGGTCGGTTGGGTGCTTTCTTT. This sequence encodes CASRQGRLGAFF.

The J gene is TRBJ2-7, the V gene TRBV6-1; tentatively, D is TRBD2 (6 bases). Germline loops: CDR1 MNHNS, CDR2 SASEGT. The V gene lost 6 bases and the J gene lost 0 bases, with 15 bases spanning the gap. There are 15 residues in the CDR3. Here the CDR3 reads CASSHPGLNSYEQYF. CDR3 sequence (DNA): TGTGCCAGCAGCCATCCGGGACTGAACTCCTACGAGCAGTACTTC.

The CDR3 DNA sequence: TGTGCCAGCAGCTTGGCGGTTTCGCCCCTCCACTTT. This encodes CASSLAVSPLHF. The chain links TRBV5-6 to TRBJ1-6, with unresolved D. This CDR3 has 12 amino acids. Between the trimmed V and J ends, which lost 0 bases and 13 bases, there was a span of 8 bases. The germline CDR1 and CDR2 sequences are SGHDT and YYEEEE. The variable domain in full, completed from reference TRBV5-6 and TRBJ1-6, reads DAGVTQSPTHLIKTRGQQVTLRCSPKSGHDTVSWYQQALGQGPQFIFQYYEEEERQRGNFPDRFSGHQFPNYSSELNVNALLLGDSALYLCASSLAVSPLHFGNGTRLTVT.

This clonotype was counted between two and nine times. The CDR3 is CASSGTGTGSQETQYF. Written as DNA, the CDR3 is TGTGCCAGCAGCGGAACCGGGACAGGGAGCCAAGAGACCCAGTACTTC. J is TRBJ2-5 and V is TRBV7-9, with TRBD1 matching 9 bases. CDR3 length equals 16 residues. The junction had 8 bases not matched to a gene; V was cut back by 5 bases and J by 1 base. Germline-derived CDR1 and CDR2 are SEHNR and FQNEAQ (reference sequence).

The V and J genes are TRBV7-9 and TRBJ2-7; 9 bases are shared with TRBD2. The CDR3 is made up of 13 amino acids. Germline lookup yields CDR1 SEHNR and CDR2 FQNEAQ (reference sequence). V lost 1 base, J lost 7 bases, and 2 bases stayed unmatched. The CDR3 DNA reads TGTGCCAGCAGCTTAGGGCTAGCGGGGGAGCAGTACTTC. The encoded protein is CASSLGLAGEQYF.

The chain combines TRBV9 with TRBJ1-5; TRBD1 matches 9 bases. The CDR3 is made up of 14 amino acids. Germline-derived CDR1 and CDR2 are SGDLS and YYNGEE. V was clipped by 8 bases and J by 4 bases; unmatched bases: 7. The CDR3 here is CASSGTGNNQPQHF. The CDR3 nucleotides are TGTGCCAGTTCTGGGACAGGGAATAATCAGCCCCAGCATTTT.

This clonotype was counted a few times. This chain connects TRBV6-4 to TRBJ2-2; TRBD1 matches at 10 bases. Germline assignment: CDR1 MRHNA and CDR2 SNTAGT. CDR3 length: 16 amino acids. Losses at the gene ends were 7 bases for V and 3 bases for J; bases not matched to a gene: 8. The CDR3 coding sequence is TGTGCCAGCAAGGGACAGGGGCGGTCCCACACCGGGGAGCTGTTTTTT. Residues: CASKGQGRSHTGELFF.

The rearrangement links TRBV7-9 to TRBJ2-7; maybe TRBD1 (5 bases). Trimming left V 7 bases short and J 4 bases short, with 14 bases between. Germline CDR1 and CDR2: SEHNR and FQNEAQ (reference sequence). This CDR3 is built from 13 residues. CDR3 region: CASTPAGRYEQYF. The CDR3 region has the DNA TGTGCCAGCACCCCCGCAGGGCGTTACGAGCAGTACTTC.

This clonotype was recorded a few times. The CDR3 protein is CASCPGIGVGTQYF. CDR3 DNA: TGTGCCAGCTGTCCCGGGATAGGGGTCGGGACCCAGTACTTC. J is TRBJ2-5 and V is TRBV7-2; either TRBD1 or TRBD2 may fit D (5 bases each). With 8 bases removed from V and 7 bases from J, the gap between germline ends came to 20 bases. The CDR3 is 14 amino acids. Germline values: CDR1 SGHTA, CDR2 FQGNSA.

The chain recombines TRBV28 with TRBJ2-5; D gene unclear. The CDR3 totals 14 residues. Germline loops: CDR1 MDHEN, CDR2 SYDVKM. The V end was cut by 3 bases, the J end by 2 bases, with 10 bases between. The CDR3, as DNA: TGTGCCAGCAGTTTTTTACAGCAACAAGAGACCCAGTACTTC. Translated: CASSFLQQQETQYF.